This T cell receptor beta chain was profiled in a study of beta chain features in type 1 diabetes. Study-level findings and limits: Relative to healthy donors, patients appeared to have naive, central memory and Treg TCRB repertoires that were more similar. In every one of the four CD4+ subsets, TCRB CDR3s were moderately but significantly shorter in Type 1 diabetes patients. Fewer insertions but more deletions were seen at VDJ junctions in type 1 diabetes patients.

Sorting of CD4+ naive, central memory, regulatory and stem cell-like memory cells was performed via CD45RO/CCR7/CD25/CD127/CD95/CD27. Sort purity for all populations was recorded as exceeding 98%. Germline CDR1 is SEHNR and CDR2 is FQNEAQ (reference sequence). The length of the CDR3 is 16 residues. Turning to this clone: Its specificity is unknown.

All of the isolated RNA was reverse transcribed, so expressed TCRB transcripts were sequenced. Sequencing used immunoSEQ multiplex PCR; TCRdb keeps in-frame clones, though not all of them. The profile shows some 350,000 clones, roughly a tenth of them singletons. V usage is TRBV7-9 and J usage is TRBJ2-5, with 8 bases fitting TRBD2. The DNA end favors TRBJ2-7, so the J call may be wrong. This sequence was found in a man aged 25 to 40 with type 1 diabetes. Sequencing was carried out using central memory CD4+ T cells from blood. This CDR3 reads CASSRSSGGSSYEQYF. CDR3 sequence (DNA): TGTGCCAGCAGCCGGTCCAGCGGGGGTAGCTCCTACGAGCAGTACTTC.